Listed below are T cell receptor beta chains from one sample, sequenced in a study of lymphopenia after photon versus proton radiotherapy. Profiling relied on immunoSEQ multiplex PCR, and the TCRdb table lists in-frame clones only, not all of them. Of over 40,000 clones in the sample, roughly 90% were seen once. The starting material was peripheral blood, obtained from a patient treated with photon-based radiotherapy. These receptors were collected from a woman aged 40 to 55 with cholangiocarcinoma. CDR3s include the opening cysteine and the closing phenylalanine or tryptophan. The D gene is left open where the match is weak. Not all rows give a size; the values are once, few, many and, for expanded clones, a class.

d_call	v_call	clone_size	j_call	cdr3_aa	cdr3_nt
-	TRBV7-9	-	TRBJ2-1	CASEVLQSYNEQFF	TGTGCCAGCGAAGTTCTGCAATCCTACAATGAGCAGTTCTTC
-	TRBV18	-	TRBJ1-2	CASSDQKDYGYTF	TGTGCCAGCTCAGACCAAAAAGATTATGGCTACACCTTC
TRBD1	TRBV6-5	-	TRBJ2-7	CASSFQGATDEQYF	TGTGCCAGCAGTTTTCAGGGGGCTACTGACGAGCAGTACTTC
-	TRBV27	-	TRBJ2-7	CASRGNNGYEQYF	TGTGCCAGCAGGGGGAATAACGGGTACGAGCAGTACTTC
-	TRBV6-1	few	TRBJ1-1	CASSGSEAFF	TGTGCCAGCAGTGGCAGTGAAGCTTTCTTT
-	TRBV18	-	TRBJ2-3	CASSPSQGTDTQYF	TGTGCCAGCTCACCTAGCCAGGGGACAGATACGCAGTATTTT
TRBD2	TRBV7-6	-	TRBJ2-7	CASSQTSGRSYEQYF	TGTGCCAGCAGTCAAACTAGCGGGCGCTCCTACGAGCAGTACTTC
TRBD2	TRBV5-1	-	TRBJ2-1	CASSPGLAGGGNEQFF	TGCGCCAGCAGCCCAGGACTAGCGGGAGGGGGCAATGAGCAGTTCTTC
TRBD1	TRBV6-5	-	TRBJ1-2	CASSYSTTGSRGYTF	TGTGCCAGCAGTTACTCTACGACAGGGAGTAGGGGCTACACCTTC
-	TRBV28	-	TRBJ1-2	CASSGTRGAYGYTF	TGTGCCAGCAGCGGAACGAGGGGCGCCTATGGCTACACCTTC
-	TRBV5-6	-	TRBJ1-2	CASSPPWTERRYGYTF	TGTGCCAGCAGCCCCCCCTGGACAGAAAGAAGATATGGCTACACCTTC
TRBD1	TRBV5-8	-	TRBJ1-1	CASNRDRVERNTEAFF	TGTGCCAGCAACCGAGACAGGGTAGAAAGGAACACTGAAGCTTTCTTT
-	TRBV6-5	-	TRBJ1-2	CASKRGWTNYGYTF	TGTGCCAGCAAAAGGGGCTGGACTAACTATGGCTACACCTTC
TRBD1	TRBV18	-	TRBJ1-2	CASSPEGTAYGYTF	TGTGCCAGCTCACCAGAAGGGACAGCCTATGGCTACACCTTC
-	TRBV28	-	TRBJ2-3	CAIHCPTGGGPDTQYF	TGTGCCATCCACTGCCCGACAGGTGGAGGCCCAGATACGCAGTATTTT
-	TRBV5-4	-	TRBJ2-2	CASSRESRADTGELFF	TGTGCCAGCAGTCGGGAGTCGCGGGCAGACACCGGGGAGCTGTTTTTT
TRBD2	TRBV27	once	TRBJ2-3	CASTLGGGTDTQYF	TGTGCCAGCACCCTGGGAGGGGGCACAGATACGCAGTATTTT
TRBD2	TRBV4-1	once	TRBJ2-7	CASSQALAGGLEQYF	TGCGCCAGCAGCCAAGCTCTAGCGGGAGGGCTCGAGCAGTACTTC
-	TRBV19	-	TRBJ1-6	CASRGGLSGSPLHF	TGTGCCAGTCGGGGGGGGCTTTCGGGTTCACCCCTCCACTTT
TRBD1	TRBV29-1	-	TRBJ1-5	CSVRTGTNPQHF	TGCAGCGTGCGGACAGGGACGAACCCCCAGCATTTT
-	TRBV18	-	TRBJ1-1	CASSPPGTVNTEAFF	TGTGCCAGCTCACCCCCCGGGACGGTTAACACTGAAGCTTTCTTT
TRBD2	TRBV5-1	-	TRBJ2-1	CASEDAGGNEQFF	TGCGCCAGCGAGGACGCGGGGGGCAATGAGCAGTTCTTC
-	TRBV19	-	TRBJ1-5	CASSLSSAQAPNQPQHF	TGTGCCAGTAGTCTTAGTTCAGCACAGGCCCCCAATCAGCCCCAGCATTTT
TRBD1	TRBV7-6	-	TRBJ1-1	CASSSGQAYTEAFF	TGTGCCAGCAGCTCCGGACAGGCGTACACTGAAGCTTTCTTT
-	TRBV18	-	TRBJ2-7	CASSQPGPVYEQYF	TGTGCCAGCTCACAGCCGGGACCCGTTTACGAGCAGTACTTC
-	TRBV7-3	-	TRBJ1-1	CASSLTPGDTEAFF	TGTGCCAGCAGCTTAACCCCCGGGGACACTGAAGCTTTCTTT